The 21 T cell receptor beta chains presented below share a single source sample, sequenced in a study of blood T cell repertoires in COVID-19. Generated by immunoSEQ multiplex PCR, the TCRdb table keeps only in-frame clones and is missing some. The table records roughly 150,000 clones, about 80% of them present only once. The sample was peripheral blood. Every receptor here comes from a woman of 80 years or more with acute or convalescent COVID-19.

The table lists this clone with a few counts. V gene TRBV9 combines with J gene TRBJ2-5; D remains unclear. Trimming stripped 0 bases from V and 2 bases from J, with 8 bases between. This CDR3 is 14 amino acids long. The V gene's germline CDR1 is SGDLS and CDR2 YYNGEE. The CDR3, as DNA: TGTGCCAGCAGCGTAGACCAGAGGCAAGAGACCCAGTACTTC. Translating gives CASSVDQRQETQYF.

This clone has only a few counts. This chain links TRBV18 with TRBJ1-6, with D hard to call. The V end lost 0 bases, the J end lost 4 bases, and 10 bases lay between the germline ends. Per germline, CDR1 KGHSH and CDR2 LQKENI. The CDR3 has 16 amino acids. The DNA for the CDR3 is TGTGCCAGCTCACCACCGGGAGCTGGGTATAATTCACCCCTCCACTTT. The encoded protein is CASSPPGAGYNSPLHF.

The chain carries TRBV5-4 and TRBJ2-2, with TRBD2 matching over 8 bases. This CDR3 is built from 14 residues. The V segment lost 6 bases and the J segment 8 bases; nucleotides outside the gene matches: 9. Germline-derived CDR1 and CDR2 are SGHNT and YYREEE (reference sequence). CDR3 sequence (DNA): TGTGCCAGCACCGGCCAAGCGGGAGCTGGGGAGCTGTTTTTT. The encoded protein is CASTGQAGAGELFF.

The V and J genes are TRBV27 and TRBJ1-1; D gene unclear. Per the germline V gene, CDR1 is MNHEY and CDR2 is SMNVEV (reference sequence). The V and J ends lost 9 bases and 1 base respectively, with 6 bases between them. The CDR3 sequence is 11 residues long. CDR3 amino acids: CASRQNTEAFF. In nucleotides, the CDR3 is TGTGCCAGTAGACAGAACACTGAAGCTTTCTTT.

CDR3 in amino acids: CASGGPGNTIYF. The CDR3 DNA sequence: TGTGCCAGCGGTGGGCCTGGAAACACCATATATTTT. The V call is TRBV27, the J call TRBJ1-3; D remains unclear. Germline V gene lookup returns CDR1 MNHEY and CDR2 SMNVEV (reference sequence). This CDR3 spans 12 amino acids. V dropped 8 bases and J dropped 2 bases, with 7 bases sitting between them.

This chain joins TRBV11-2 and TRBJ2-1, with D possibly being TRBD1 (5 bases). V lost 1 base and J 8 bases, leaving 15 bases between the germline ends. This CDR3 region has 15 residues. Per the germline V gene, CDR1 is SGHAT and CDR2 is FQNNGV. Written as DNA, the CDR3 is TGTGCCAGCAGCTTAGGACGGCAGGGTATCTATGAGCAGTTCTTC. It encodes CASSLGRQGIYEQFF.

The chain carries TRBV5-1 and TRBJ2-7; the D gene is possibly TRBD2 (5 bases). The germline V gene has CDR1 SGHRS and CDR2 YFSETQ. This CDR3 contains 15 residues. V was trimmed by 2 bases and J by 2 bases, leaving 14 bases between them. Written as DNA, the CDR3 is TGCGCCAGCAGCTTCATACAGATCGGGGCCTACGAGCAGTACTTC. This translates into CASSFIQIGAYEQYF.

The gene calls are TRBV27 and TRBJ2-6, with TRBD1 as a possible D gene (5 bases). Germline CDR1 and CDR2: MNHEY and SMNVEV (reference sequence). Trimming removed 6 bases at V and 0 bases at J, with 18 bases between. The CDR3 has 18 residues. The CDR3 here is CASSPRGSRFSGANVLTF. The DNA for the CDR3 is TGTGCCAGCAGCCCTAGGGGCAGCCGATTCTCTGGGGCCAACGTCCTGACTTTC.

The chain couples TRBV5-4 to TRBJ2-5; 7 bases map to TRBD1. Germline V gives CDR1 SGHNT, CDR2 YYREEE (reference sequence). The V gene end was trimmed by 1 base and the J gene end by 4 bases; junction bases not matched to a gene: 7. The CDR3 is 15 residues long. The CDR3 spells CASSLSRGFGETQYF. CDR3 nucleotides: TGTGCCAGCAGCTTGTCCAGGGGGTTTGGAGAGACCCAGTACTTC.

V is TRBV20-1 and J is TRBJ2-1, with D perhaps matching TRBD2 (5 bases). Per the germline V gene, CDR1 is DFQATT and CDR2 is SNEGSKA (reference sequence). The CDR3 is 10 residues long. V was cut by 5 bases and J by 7 bases, with 6 bases left in between. This CDR3 reads CSAEGNEQFF. CDR3 DNA: TGCAGTGCTGAGGGAAATGAGCAGTTCTTC.

This chain connects TRBV18 to TRBJ2-7; 8 bases fit TRBD2. Germline V gene data show CDR1 as KGHSH and CDR2 as LQKENI. V was clipped by 0 bases and J by 4 bases; unmatched bases: 8. The length of the CDR3 is 16 residues. CDR3 DNA sequence: TGTGCCAGCTCACCACCGTTGTTAGCGGGACGATACGAGCAGTACTTC. It encodes CASSPPLLAGRYEQYF.

The V and J genes are TRBV7-8 and TRBJ1-5; D may be TRBD1 (6 bases). The CDR3 totals 15 residues. The germline gives CDR1 SGHVS, CDR2 FQNEAQ. The V end was cut by 2 bases, the J end by 4 bases, with 12 bases between. The CDR3 DNA is TGTGCCAGCAGCTTAATTCAAACAGGGAATCAGCCCCAGCATTTT. This translates into CASSLIQTGNQPQHF.

The chain is built from TRBV11-2 and TRBJ1-2; tentative D call: TRBD1 (6 bases). The CDR3 consists of 15 residues. CDR1 SGHAT and CDR2 FQNNGV come from the germline V gene. V lost 6 bases, J lost 8 bases, and 22 bases lay in between. This CDR3 reads CASSHPVGGLGGYTF. In DNA, the CDR3 is TGTGCCAGCAGTCACCCGGTCGGGGGGCTGGGGGGCTACACCTTC. The whole variable domain, remainder taken from reference TRBV11-2 and TRBJ1-2, is EAGVAQSPRYKIIEKRQSVAFWCNPISGHATLYWYQQILGQGPKLLIQFQNNGVVDDSQLPKDRFSAERLKGVDSTLKIQPAKLEDSAVYLCASSHPVGGLGGYTFGSGTRLTVV.

This chain connects TRBV3-1 (or the pseudogene TRBV3-2) to TRBJ1-5; a possible D gene is TRBD1 (5 bases). The CDR3 length is 12 residues. Germline V CDR1 and CDR2: LGHDT, YNNKEL (reference sequence). CDR3 amino acids: CAAGDPNQPQHF. In nucleotides, the CDR3 is TGTGCAGCGGGGGACCCAAATCAGCCCCAGCATTTT.

This clone was picked up a small number of times. The V gene is TRBV28, the J gene TRBJ1-6; unclear D gene. Trimming cost V 7 bases and J 9 bases, with 10 bases left between them. The CDR3 covers 12 residues. The germline V gene has CDR1 MDHEN and CDR2 SYDVKM. The chain's CDR3 is CASTTSGSPLHF. CDR3 DNA sequence: TGTGCCAGCACTACTAGTGGTTCACCCCTCCACTTT.

This rearrangement joins TRBV7-2 to TRBJ2-5, with D tentatively TRBD2 (6 bases). The CDR3 is 14 amino acids. Trimming removed 6 bases at V and 2 bases at J, with 13 bases between. CDR1 and CDR2 (germline): SGHTA, FQGNSA. CDR3 nucleotides: TGTGCCAGCAGTTCCCCGGGACTTCAAGAGACCCAGTACTTC. Its translation: CASSSPGLQETQYF.

CDR3 sequence (DNA): TGTGCCAGCAGCTTTTCGACAGATACGCAGTATTTT. This codes for CASSFSTDTQYF. The chain recombines TRBV7-2 with TRBJ2-3; D is ambiguous. Germline CDR1 is SGHTA and CDR2 is FQGNSA. The CDR3 consists of 12 residues. Trimming took off 3 bases at V and 3 bases at J, with 4 bases between the two ends. The whole variable domain, filled in from reference TRBV7-2 and TRBJ2-3, reads GAGVSQSPSNKVTEKGKDVELRCDPISGHTALYWYRQSLGQGLEFLIYFQGNSAPDKSGLPSDRFSAERTGGSVSTLTIQRTQQEDSAVYLCASSFSTDTQYFGPGTRLTVL.

The chain recombines TRBV11-2 with TRBJ2-5, with a possible D match to TRBD1 (6 bases). Trimming removed 3 bases at V and 5 bases at J, with 10 bases between. The V gene's germline CDR1 is SGHAT and CDR2 FQNNGV. This CDR3 is 13 amino acids long. CDR3: CASSLDRGETQYF. CDR3 DNA sequence: TGTGCCAGCAGCTTGGACAGAGGGGAGACCCAGTACTTC.

The genes are TRBV18 and TRBJ2-4; the D gene is possibly TRBD1 (5 bases). Trimming cost V 5 bases and J 6 bases, with 14 bases left between them. CDR1 and CDR2 from the germline V gene are KGHSH and LQKENI. This CDR3 comprises 14 residues. The CDR3 protein is CASSSDSLGNIQYF. Written as DNA, the CDR3 is TGTGCCAGCTCATCCGACAGCTTGGGAAACATTCAGTACTTC. Full variable domain (outside the CDR3, taken from reference TRBV18 and TRBJ2-4): NAGVMQNPRHLVRRRGQEARLRCSPMKGHSHVYWYRQLPEEGLKFMVYLQKENIIDESGMPKERFSAEFPKEGPSILRIQQVVRGDSAAYFCASSSDSLGNIQYFGAGTRLSVL.

This clone has only a few counts. This chain connects TRBV19 to TRBJ1-3; 9 nucleotides align to TRBD1. Germline V gene data show CDR1 as LNHDA and CDR2 as SQIVND (reference sequence). V was pared by 9 bases and J by 6 bases, with 6 bases of the junction left unmatched. The length of the CDR3 is 13 residues. CDR3 DNA: TGTGCCAGCGCCGGGACAGGGAAAAACACCATATATTTT. This codes for CASAGTGKNTIYF.

The chain has TRBV15 and TRBJ1-6, with 7 positions matching TRBD1. Germline assignment: CDR1 LNHNV and CDR2 YYDKDF (reference sequence). CDR3 size: 15 residues. The V segment lost 0 bases and the J segment 7 bases; nucleotides outside the gene matches: 3. CDR3 region: CATSRDGDRNSPLHF. CDR3 DNA: TGTGCCACCAGCAGAGATGGGGACAGAAATTCACCCCTCCACTTT.